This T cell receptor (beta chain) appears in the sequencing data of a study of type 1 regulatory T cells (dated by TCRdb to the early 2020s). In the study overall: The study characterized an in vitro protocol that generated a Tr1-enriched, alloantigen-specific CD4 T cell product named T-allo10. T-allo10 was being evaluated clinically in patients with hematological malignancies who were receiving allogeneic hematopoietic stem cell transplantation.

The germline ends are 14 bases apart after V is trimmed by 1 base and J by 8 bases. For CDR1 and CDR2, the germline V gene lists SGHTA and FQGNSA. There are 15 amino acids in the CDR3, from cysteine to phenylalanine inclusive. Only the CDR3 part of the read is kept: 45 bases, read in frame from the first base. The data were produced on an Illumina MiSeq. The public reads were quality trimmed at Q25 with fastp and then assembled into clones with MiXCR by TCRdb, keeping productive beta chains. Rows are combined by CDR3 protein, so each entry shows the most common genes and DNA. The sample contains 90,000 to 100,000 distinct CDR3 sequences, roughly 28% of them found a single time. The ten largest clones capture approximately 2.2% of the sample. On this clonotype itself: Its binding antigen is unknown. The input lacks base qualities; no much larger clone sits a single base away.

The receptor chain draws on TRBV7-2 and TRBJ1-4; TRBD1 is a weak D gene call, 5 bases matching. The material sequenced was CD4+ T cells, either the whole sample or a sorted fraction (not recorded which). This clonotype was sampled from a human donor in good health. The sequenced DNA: TGTGCCAGCAGCTTAGACAGGCGACCTGGGGAAAAACTGTTTTTT. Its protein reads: CASSLDRRPGEKLFF.